This T cell receptor beta chain was found in a study of blood T cell repertoires in COVID-19. Background on the study: The United States, Italy and Spain supplied acute and convalescent COVID-19 samples.

J gave up 8 bases and V 4 bases, and 8 bases lay outside the gene matches. This CDR3 contains 16 residues. In germline, CDR1 is LNHDA, CDR2 SQIVND (reference sequence). TCRdb keeps only in-frame clones here, not all; method: immunoSEQ multiplex PCR. This sample carries under 250,000 clones, about 82% of them seen once, and the ten largest clones take approximately 6.2%. Source material: peripheral blood. The clonotype originates from a woman older than 75 with COVID-19, enrolled during active disease. The chain carries TRBV19 and TRBJ1-6; 10 bases agree with TRBD1. CDR3 in amino acids: CASSTDSGTGDSPLHF. In nucleotides, the CDR3 is TGTGCCAGTAGTACCGACTCCGGGACAGGGGATTCACCCCTCCACTTT.